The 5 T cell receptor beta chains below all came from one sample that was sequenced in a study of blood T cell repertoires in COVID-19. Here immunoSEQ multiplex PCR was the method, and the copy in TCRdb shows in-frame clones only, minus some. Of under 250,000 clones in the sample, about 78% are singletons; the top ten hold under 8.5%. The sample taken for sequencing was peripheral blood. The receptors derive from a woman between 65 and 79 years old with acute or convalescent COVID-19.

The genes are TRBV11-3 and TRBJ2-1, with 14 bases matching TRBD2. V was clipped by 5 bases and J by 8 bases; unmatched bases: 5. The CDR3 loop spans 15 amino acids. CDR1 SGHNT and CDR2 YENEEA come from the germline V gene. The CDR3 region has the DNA TGTGCCAGCAGCCTTGGGACTAGCGGGGGTGATGAGCAGTTCTTC. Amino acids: CASSLGTSGGDEQFF.

CDR3 region: CASSQDQFSTNYGYTF. CDR3 bases: TGCGCCAGCAGCCAAGATCAATTTAGTACTAACTATGGCTACACCTTC. V gene TRBV4-3 combines with J gene TRBJ1-2; D unclear. This CDR3 is built from 16 residues. Trimming took 0 bases from V and 0 from J, leaving 11 bases between them. Germline-derived CDR1 and CDR2 are LGHNA and YSLEER.

Written as DNA, the CDR3 is TGTGCCATTGCTTTGGCGGCAAGGGGAACAGATACGCAGTATTTT. The encoded protein is CAIALAARGTDTQYF. V and J are TRBV10-3 and TRBJ2-3, with D maybe TRBD1 (5 bases). This CDR3 is built from 15 residues. CDR1 ENHRY and CDR2 SYGVKD come from the germline V gene. Trimming cost V 9 bases and J 3 bases, with 19 bases left between them.

The chain's CDR3 is CASSPVPTGVGEAFF. CDR3 coding DNA: TGTGCCAGCTCACCGGTCCCGACAGGGGTAGGTGAAGCTTTCTTT. V usage is TRBV18 and J usage is TRBJ1-1; 8 nucleotides agree with TRBD1. The CDR3 runs to 15 residues. The junction had 10 bases not matched to a gene; V was cut back by 3 bases and J by 7 bases. Per the germline V gene, CDR1 is KGHSH and CDR2 is LQKENI.

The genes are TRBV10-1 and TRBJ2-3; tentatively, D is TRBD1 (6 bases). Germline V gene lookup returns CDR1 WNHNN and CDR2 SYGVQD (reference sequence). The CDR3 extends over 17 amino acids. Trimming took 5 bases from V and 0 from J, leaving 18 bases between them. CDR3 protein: CASSRYLRGASTDTQYF. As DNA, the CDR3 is TGCGCCAGCAGTCGCTACCTCAGGGGAGCGAGCACAGATACGCAGTATTTT.